The text below deals with one T cell receptor beta chain. The CDR3 has 16 amino acids. Germline V gene lookup returns CDR1 SEHNR and CDR2 FQNEAQ (reference sequence). The V segment lost 4 bases and the J segment 6 bases; nucleotides outside the gene matches: 8. Profiled with immunoSEQ multiplex PCR; TCRdb holds only in-frame clones, not every one. This sample carries roughly 80,000 clones, more than 85% of them seen once, and the ten largest clones take about 0.37%. This sample stems from a study of technical replicates of blood from several donors. The sequenced material came from T cells isolated from PBMCs. The origin of this receptor is a human donor in good health. V usage is TRBV7-9 and J usage is TRBJ2-1; 11 nucleotides align to TRBD2. In DNA, the CDR3 is TGTGCCAGCAGCTCTCTAGCGGGAGGCCGGATCAATGAGCAGTTCTTC. As protein: CASSSLAGGRINEQFF.